This TCR beta chain was identified during a study of radiation and T cells in renal cell carcinoma. Study at large: Nephrectomy followed 15 Gy stereotactic body radiation by 4 weeks. Regarding the study as a whole: In blood, top tumor clones expanded by 2 weeks, shrinking by 4.

To note about this clone: Its antigen is currently unknown.

The CDR3 loop spans 13 amino acids. The V end lost 4 bases, the J end lost 8 bases, and 14 bases lay between the germline ends. Germline V gene sequence: CDR1 GTSNPN, CDR2 SVGIG (reference sequence). Time point meaning: baseline pretreatment blood. Treatment given: 15 Gy SBRT to primary tumor, nephrectomy 4 weeks later. Radiation-treated patients gave blood at baseline, week 2 and week 4. Sequencing used immunoSEQ multiplex PCR; TCRdb keeps in-frame clones, though not all of them. Of 140,000 or so clones listed, roughly 90% are singletons. Specimen: blood, collected from a patient whose treatment included radiotherapy and nephrectomy. This receptor was obtained from a woman between 45 and 65 years old with renal cell carcinoma. The chain combines TRBV30 with TRBJ1-4; possibly TRBD1 for D (6 bases). The CDR3 is CAWTAGVDEKLFF. The CDR3 DNA reads TGTGCCTGGACAGCAGGGGTAGACGAAAAACTGTTTTTT.